This record covers a single T cell receptor beta chain. One Seattle source followed patients from active infection through their disease course. Method: immunoSEQ multiplex PCR; TCRdb's copy keeps in-frame clones and lacks some. Of about 200,000 clones in the sample, approximately 90% are singletons; the top ten hold roughly a sixth. This entry belongs to a study of blood T cell repertoires in COVID-19. About the research overall: Collection of acute and convalescent COVID-19 samples took place in the United States, Italy and Spain.

Germline CDR1 reads MNHEY; CDR2 reads SVGEGT. This CDR3 has 16 residues. V dropped 0 bases and J dropped 0 bases, with 11 bases sitting between them. The TCR sequence derives from a man aged 50-59 years with COVID-19, enrolled during active disease. The chain recombines TRBV6-2 or TRBV6-3 with TRBJ1-2; D not certain. Sequencing was performed on peripheral blood. CDR3: CASSYSPGTSNYGYTF. DNA for the CDR3: TGTGCCAGCAGTTACTCGCCGGGAACTTCTAACTATGGCTACACCTTC.